The subject of this entry is one TCR beta chain. The antigen is undetermined. TCRdb reprocessed the 5' RACE reads via MiXCR and lists one record per CDR3 protein. The data contain 300,000 to 400,000 distinct CDR3 sequences, under 25% of them singletons. These data come from a study of CD8 T cells in ankylosing spondylitis. Germline lookup yields CDR1 MNHNS and CDR2 SASEGT. V lost 6 bases and J lost 4; bases outside the gene matches: 2. CDR3 length: 13 residues. Findings and caveats of the study: Some of the motif variants had earlier been found in reactive arthritis patients' fluid and blood. Characteristic of ankylosing spondylitis blood, it appeared, was a TCR beta motif comprising roughly 8 highly homologous variants.

The gene calls are TRBV6-1 and TRBJ1-5, with 8 nucleotides matching TRBD1. The sequence was obtained from a male donor with ankylosing spondylitis. The sample consisted of blood, either unsorted or a sorted T cell fraction (not recorded which). The chain's CDR3 is CASRRTGNQPQHF. The CDR3 region has the DNA TGTGCCAGCAGAAGGACAGGGAATCAGCCCCAGCATTTT.